Shown below are 8 T cell receptor beta chains from a single sample sequenced in a study of shared clonotypes between healthy human individuals. Assay: immunoSEQ multiplex PCR; the TCRdb copy retains only in-frame clones and omits some. The data show some 900,000 clones, about 80% seen once. Sequencing was performed on memory CD4+ T cells sorted from blood. Noted subset: CD45RA-negative fraction. The source is a man aged 18 to 29 in good health.

The chain uses TRBV11-2 and TRBJ1-4; 8 nucleotides match TRBD1. With 2 bases clipped from V and 8 bases from J, the junction kept 10 bases outside the gene matches. CDR3 size: 16 residues. The germline gives CDR1 SGHAT, CDR2 FQNNGV. CDR3 sequence (DNA): TGTGCCAGCAGCTTAAGGTCAGGGACAGGAAGCGAAAAACTGTTTTTT. This encodes CASSLRSGTGSEKLFF.

This clone appeared a few times. The gene calls are TRBV6-1 and TRBJ1-1, with TRBD1 identical over 11 bases. The CDR3 is 14 residues long. Unmatched junction bases numbered 3, after V lost 4 bases and J lost 5 bases. Germline-derived CDR1 and CDR2 are MNHNS and SASEGT. CDR3 loop: CASSGGQGVTEAFF. CDR3 nucleotide sequence: TGTGCCAGCAGTGGGGGACAGGGGGTTACTGAAGCTTTCTTT.

V and J are TRBV30 and TRBJ1-5, with D possibly being TRBD1 (5 bases). This CDR3 is 12 amino acids long. The germline gives CDR1 GTSNPN, CDR2 SVGIG (reference sequence). Trimming shortened V by 0 bases and J by 9 bases, and 9 bases separated the two germline ends. CDR3 bases: TGTGCCTGGAGTGTACTAGGGACGCCCCAGCATTTT. Translated, it gives CAWSVLGTPQHF.

Ten or more counts support this clone. The genes are TRBV7-8 and TRBJ2-3, with D unclear. V lost 5 bases and J 0 bases, leaving 9 bases between the germline ends. Per the germline V gene, CDR1 is SGHVS and CDR2 is FQNEAQ. This CDR3 comprises 14 residues. The CDR3 DNA reads TGTGCCAGCAGCCGAGAAACTAGCACAGATACGCAGTATTTT. The encoded protein is CASSRETSTDTQYF.

The rearrangement links TRBV5-1 to TRBJ2-7; 8 nucleotides agree with TRBD2. CDR1 and CDR2 from the germline V gene are SGHRS and YFSETQ. The CDR3 runs to 13 residues. Trimming cost V 2 bases and J 6 bases; bases outside gene matches: 4. Here the CDR3 reads CASSFNAGGEQYF. CDR3 DNA: TGCGCCAGCAGCTTTAACGCGGGAGGCGAGCAGTACTTC.

This clone came up a few times. The rearrangement links TRBV29-1 to TRBJ2-3; D is possibly TRBD1 (6 bases). Germline V CDR1 and CDR2: SQVTM, ANQGSEA. The CDR3 has 11 residues. Trimming pared 4 bases from V and 4 bases from J, leaving 6 bases between. CDR3 residues: CSVGGPDTQYF. CDR3 sequence (DNA): TGCAGCGTTGGGGGGCCAGATACGCAGTATTTT.

This chain links TRBV14 with TRBJ2-7; TRBD2 aligns across 11 bases. This CDR3 spans 16 amino acids. J lost 2 bases, V lost 4 bases, and 7 bases had no gene match. The germline V gene has CDR1 SGHDN and CDR2 FVKESK. CDR3 sequence reads: CASSRNPGLAAYEQYF. CDR3 nucleotides: TGTGCCAGCAGCCGCAATCCGGGACTAGCGGCCTACGAGCAGTACTTC.

J is TRBJ1-6 and V is TRBV30, with 7 positions matching TRBD1. The germline V gene encodes CDR1 GTSNPN and CDR2 SVGIG (reference sequence). The CDR3 loop spans 14 amino acids. V lost 4 bases and J lost 5; bases outside the gene matches: 5. The CDR3 DNA sequence: TGTGCCTGGACAGGGGGAGTTAATAATTCACCCCTCCACTTT. This translates into CAWTGGVNNSPLHF.